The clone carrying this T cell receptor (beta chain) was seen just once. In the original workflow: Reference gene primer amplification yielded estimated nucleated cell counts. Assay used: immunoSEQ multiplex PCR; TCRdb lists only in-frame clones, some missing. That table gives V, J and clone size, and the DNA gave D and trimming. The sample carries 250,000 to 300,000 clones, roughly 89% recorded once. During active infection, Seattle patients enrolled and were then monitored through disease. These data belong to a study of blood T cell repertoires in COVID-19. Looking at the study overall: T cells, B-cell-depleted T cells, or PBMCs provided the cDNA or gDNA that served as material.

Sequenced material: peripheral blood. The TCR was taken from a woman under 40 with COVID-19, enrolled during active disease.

CDR3 sequence: CASKGDSFTDTQYF. CDR3 nucleotides: TGTGCCAGCAAGGGGGACAGTTTCACAGATACGCAGTATTTT. The rearrangement joins TRBV2 to TRBJ2-3; the match to TRBD1 covers 7 bases. There are 14 residues in the CDR3. V trimming: 7 bases; J trimming: 2 bases; junction bases outside the gene matches: 6. CDR1 and CDR2 (germline): SNHLY, FYNNEI.